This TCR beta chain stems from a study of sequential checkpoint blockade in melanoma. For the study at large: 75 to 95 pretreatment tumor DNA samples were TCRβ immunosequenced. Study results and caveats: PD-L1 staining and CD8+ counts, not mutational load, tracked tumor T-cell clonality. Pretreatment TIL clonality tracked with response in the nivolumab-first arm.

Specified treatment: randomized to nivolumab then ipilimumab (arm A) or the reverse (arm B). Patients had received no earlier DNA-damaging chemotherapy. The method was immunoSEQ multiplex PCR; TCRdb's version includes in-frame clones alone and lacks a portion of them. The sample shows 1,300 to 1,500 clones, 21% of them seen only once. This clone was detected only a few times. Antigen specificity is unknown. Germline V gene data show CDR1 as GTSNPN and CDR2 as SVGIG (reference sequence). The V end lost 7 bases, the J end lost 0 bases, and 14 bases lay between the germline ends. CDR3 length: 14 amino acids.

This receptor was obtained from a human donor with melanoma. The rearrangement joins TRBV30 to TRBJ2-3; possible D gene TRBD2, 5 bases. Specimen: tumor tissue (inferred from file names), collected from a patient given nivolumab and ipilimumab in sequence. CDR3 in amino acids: CASGRSSSTDTQYF. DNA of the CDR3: TGTGCCTCTGGGAGATCTTCTAGCACAGATACGCAGTATTTT. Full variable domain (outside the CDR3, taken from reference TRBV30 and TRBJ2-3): SQTIHQWPATLVQPVGSPLSLECTVEGTSNPNLYWYRQAAGRGLQLLFYSVGIGQISSEVPQNLSASRPQDRQFILSSKKLLLSDSGFYLCASGRSSSTDTQYFGPGTRLTVL.